This TCR beta chain was sequenced for a study of response to subunit inactivated influenza vaccine. Whole-study findings and limits: The study's authors posited that every seasonal influenza vaccination enlists few new T cells.

Comment on this clonotype: Its antigen is not known.

TCRdb re-analysed the RT-PCR reads in MiXCR, keeping a single row per CDR3 protein. The table lists about 700,000 distinct CDR3 sequences, approximately 15% of them singletons. The clonotype originates from a man in his fifties who received an inactivated influenza vaccine. Here the sequenced sample was PBMCs from blood, taken 14 days before vaccination.

The CDR3 reads CASSPRPAGDYEQYF. In nucleotides, the CDR3 is TGTGCCAGCAGCCCACGACCAGCGGGAGACTACGAGCAGTACTTC. The J gene is TRBJ2-7, the V gene TRBV7-2; 8 bases fit TRBD2. The ends lost 5 bases at V and 3 bases at J; junction bases unmatched: 9. CDR3 length: 15 amino acids. CDR1 SGHTA and CDR2 FQGNSA come from the germline V gene.